This is a list of T cell receptor beta chains from one sample in a study of vaccination effects on CD4 cells after COVID-19. Sequencing was performed with immunoSEQ multiplex PCR; in TCRdb, only in-frame clones are kept and a portion is missing. Altogether just under 60,000 clones are present, around 78% being singletons, with the ten largest covering about 2.1%. No antigens are known for them. The starting material was CD4+ T cells from PBMCs cultured with HCoV-OC43 spike peptides, obtained after COVID-19 vaccination. The receptors derive from a human donor who received a COVID-19 vaccine. Both conserved end residues are part of each CDR3. A D gene is named only where the DNA matches it firmly. Clone size is shown for a subset of rows, as once, few, many or a class of expanded clone.

TRBV6-5	.	TRBD1	TRBJ1-3	CASRGQERNTIYF	TGTGCCAGCAGGGGACAGGAAAGAAACACCATATATTTT
TRBV11-2	few	.	TRBJ1-1	CASSWTNTEAFF	TGTGCCAGCAGCTGGACGAACACTGAAGCTTTCTTT
TRBV18	.	TRBD1	TRBJ1-1	CASSPRIQGSTEAFF	TGTGCCAGCTCACCGAGAATACAGGGGAGCACTGAAGCTTTCTTT
TRBV13	.	.	TRBJ2-1	CASSLSPGSSYNEQFF	TGTGCCAGCAGCTTATCTCCAGGGAGCTCCTACAATGAGCAGTTCTTC
TRBV18	.	.	TRBJ2-5	CASSPSGETQYF	TGTGCCAGCTCACCTAGTGGGGAGACCCAGTACTTC
TRBV7-2	.	TRBD1	TRBJ2-5	CASSLSGQGALKTQYF	TGTGCCAGCAGCTTATCCGGACAGGGGGCGTTAAAGACCCAGTACTTC
TRBV5-4	.	.	TRBJ1-6	CASSLDGWPLHF	TGTGCCAGCAGCTTGGACGGGTGGCCCCTCCACTTT
TRBV19	.	.	TRBJ1-6	CASRDKYNSPLHF	TGTGCCAGTAGAGACAAGTATAATTCACCCCTCCACTTT
TRBV9	.	.	TRBJ1-1	CASSNDPNTEAFF	TGTGCCAGCAGCAATGACCCGAACACTGAAGCTTTCTTT
TRBV24-1	.	.	TRBJ1-5	CATSMVGQPQHF	TGTGCCACCAGTATGGTAGGTCAGCCCCAGCATTTT
TRBV7-9	.	.	TRBJ2-2	CASSLAGRGTGELFF	TGTGCCAGCAGCTTAGCGGGACGTGGCACCGGGGAGCTGTTTTTT
TRBV19	.	.	TRBJ1-2	CASSPSISGPGSNYGYTF	TGTGCCAGTAGTCCAAGTATTAGCGGTCCGGGATCTAACTATGGCTACACCTTC
TRBV28	.	.	TRBJ2-3	CASNGGTVGNTQYF	TGTGCCAGCAACGGCGGGACTGTTGGAAATACGCAGTATTTT
TRBV5-5	.	.	TRBJ2-5	CASHRVGETQYF	TGTGCCAGTCACAGGGTGGGAGAGACCCAGTACTTC
TRBV6-5	once	TRBD1	TRBJ2-5	CASSMRTGQETQYF	TGTGCCAGCAGTATGCGGACAGGACAAGAGACCCAGTACTTC
TRBV28	few	TRBD1	TRBJ1-5	CASRDRGGRDNQPQHF	TGTGCCAGCCGGGACAGGGGCGGCCGGGACAATCAGCCCCAGCATTTT
TRBV14	.	.	TRBJ2-2	CASSQDGIGWDTGELFF	TGTGCCAGCAGCCAAGATGGAATCGGGTGGGACACCGGGGAGCTGTTTTTT
TRBV9	.	.	TRBJ2-2	CASSVGPTGELFF	TGTGCCAGCAGCGTAGGACCCACCGGGGAGCTGTTTTTT
TRBV5-1	.	.	TRBJ1-1	CASSLSNLNTEAFF	TGCGCCAGCAGCTTGTCGAACCTGAACACTGAAGCTTTCTTT
TRBV24-1	.	.	TRBJ2-1	CATSGMGRPSSYNEQFF	TGTGCCACCAGCGGTATGGGACGGCCGAGCTCCTACAATGAGCAGTTCTTC
TRBV6-2/TRBV6-3	.	.	TRBJ2-2	CASSRGGELFF	TGTGCCAGCAGTCGGGGCGGGGAGCTGTTTTTT
TRBV5-6	.	TRBD2	TRBJ2-5	CASSFSPSGYQETQYF	TGTGCCAGCAGCTTTTCCCCTAGCGGGTACCAAGAGACCCAGTACTTC
TRBV9	.	TRBD1	TRBJ2-5	CASSVGLGQGQETQYF	TGTGCCAGCAGCGTAGGGTTAGGACAGGGGCAGGAAACCCAGTACTTC
TRBV19	.	.	TRBJ1-3	CASSILFRERTGNTIYF	TGTGCCAGTAGTATTCTGTTCAGGGAGCGGACGGGAAACACCATATATTTT
TRBV29-1	few	.	TRBJ1-1	CSVGQLNTEAFF	TGCAGCGTTGGTCAGCTGAACACTGAAGCTTTCTTT
TRBV27	.	TRBD1	TRBJ2-4	CASSFTSRGTKNIQYF	TGTGCCAGCAGTTTTACCTCCAGGGGGACCAAAAACATTCAGTACTTC
TRBV6-5	.	.	TRBJ2-5	CASSYSSVQETQYF	TGTGCCAGCAGTTACTCGTCGGTCCAAGAGACCCAGTACTTC
TRBV3-1/TRBV3-2	.	.	TRBJ1-1	CASSPSIGAEAFF	TGTGCCAGCAGCCCTTCCATCGGGGCTGAAGCTTTCTTT
TRBV25-1	.	.	TRBJ1-6	CASSVTRNSPLHF	TGTGCCAGCAGTGTTACTCGAAATTCACCCCTCCACTTT
TRBV4-2	once	.	TRBJ2-3	CASSPGQDTQYF	TGTGCCAGCAGCCCAGGGCAGGATACGCAGTATTTT
TRBV28	.	.	TRBJ2-2	CASRLDTGELFF	TGTGCCAGCAGACTTGACACTGGGGAGCTGTTTTTT
TRBV6-2/TRBV6-3	.	TRBD1	TRBJ1-6	CASSNLGQGESYNSPLHF	TGTGCCAGCAGCAATCTCGGACAGGGTGAATCCTATAATTCACCCCTCCACTTT
TRBV18	.	.	TRBJ1-4	CASSTTAGRNEKLFF	TGTGCCAGCTCTACCACAGCAGGGAGGAATGAAAAACTGTTTTTT
TRBV15	few	.	TRBJ2-3	CATSRDYLPDTQYF	TGTGCCACCAGCAGAGATTACCTACCAGATACGCAGTATTTT
TRBV9	.	.	TRBJ1-2	CASARAGGYGYTF	TGTGCCAGCGCTCGGGCGGGGGGCTATGGCTACACCTTC